This TCR beta chain was identified in a study of tumor-infiltrating lymphocytes in primary liver carcinoma. Turning to the study itself: Surgical resection was the treatment these patients received for primary liver carcinoma.

With about 470 ng total RNA as template and a constant-region primer, TCR beta cDNA was made. What produced the TCR beta libraries was three nested multiplex PCR rounds using slightly modified ARM-PCR. In the first two PCR rounds, TRBV1-TRBV30 forward primers were paired with a C-beta reverse primer, and each round lasted approximately 10 cycles. In TCRdb, the multiplex PCR reads were re-called with MiXCR into one record per CDR3 protein. The sample lists about 180,000 distinct CDR3 sequences, 50% to 75% seen once, with around three quarters in the top ten. Concerning this clonotype itself: Its antigen remains unknown.

The CDR3 consists of 17 residues. Trimming took off 1 base at V and 2 bases at J, with 14 bases between the two ends. General study points: Less overlap was seen in tumor-adjacent and tumor-blood pairs than in tumor region pairs. Blood had a significantly lower top-250-clone fraction than tumors did (p = 0.039).

For blood RNA, unsorted whole blood served as the source, and germline DNA was extracted too. The patients carried chronic HBV infection and had received no treatment. Sequenced material: peripheral blood. The sequence was obtained from a man aged 35 to 55 with primary liver carcinoma and hepatitis B virus infection. This chain connects TRBV12-3 or TRBV12-4 to TRBJ2-2, with D possibly matching TRBD1 (6 bases). The CDR3 DNA reads TGTGCCAGCAGTTTAGGCTCCGGGACACCTAACACCGGGGAGCTGTTTTTT. It specifies CASSLGSGTPNTGELFF.